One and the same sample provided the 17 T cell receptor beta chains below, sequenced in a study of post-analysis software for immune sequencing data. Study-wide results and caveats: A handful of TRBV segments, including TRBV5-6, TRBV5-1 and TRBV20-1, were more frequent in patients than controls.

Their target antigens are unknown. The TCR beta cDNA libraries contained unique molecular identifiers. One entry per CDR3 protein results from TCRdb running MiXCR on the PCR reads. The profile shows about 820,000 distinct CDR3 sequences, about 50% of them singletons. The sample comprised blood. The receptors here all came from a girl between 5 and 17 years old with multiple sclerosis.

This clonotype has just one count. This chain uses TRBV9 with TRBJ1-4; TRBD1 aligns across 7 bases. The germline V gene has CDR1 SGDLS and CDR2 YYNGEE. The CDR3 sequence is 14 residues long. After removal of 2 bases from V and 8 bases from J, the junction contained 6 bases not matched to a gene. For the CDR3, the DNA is TGTGCCAGCAGCGTGGCGACAGGGCAGGAAAAACTGTTTTTT. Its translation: CASSVATGQEKLFF.

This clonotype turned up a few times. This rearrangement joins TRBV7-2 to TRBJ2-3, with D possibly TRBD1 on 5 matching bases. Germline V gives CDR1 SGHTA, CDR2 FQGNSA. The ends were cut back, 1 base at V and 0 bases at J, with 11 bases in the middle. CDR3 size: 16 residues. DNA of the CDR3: TGTGCCAGCAGCTTAGAGTCGACAGCTAGCACAGATACGCAGTATTTT. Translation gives CASSLESTASTDTQYF.

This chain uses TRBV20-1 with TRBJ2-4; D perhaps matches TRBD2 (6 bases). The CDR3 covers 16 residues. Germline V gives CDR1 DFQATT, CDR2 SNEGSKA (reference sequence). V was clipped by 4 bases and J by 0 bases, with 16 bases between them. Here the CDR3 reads CSATAPRGLAKNIQYF. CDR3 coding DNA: TGCAGTGCTACCGCACCGAGGGGACTAGCCAAAAACATTCAGTACTTC.

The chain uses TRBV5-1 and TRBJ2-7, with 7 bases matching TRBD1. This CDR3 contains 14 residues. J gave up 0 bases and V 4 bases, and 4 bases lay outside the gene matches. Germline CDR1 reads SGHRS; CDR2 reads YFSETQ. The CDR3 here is CASSDRASSYEQYF. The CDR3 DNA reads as TGCGCCAGCAGCGACAGGGCTAGCTCCTACGAGCAGTACTTC.

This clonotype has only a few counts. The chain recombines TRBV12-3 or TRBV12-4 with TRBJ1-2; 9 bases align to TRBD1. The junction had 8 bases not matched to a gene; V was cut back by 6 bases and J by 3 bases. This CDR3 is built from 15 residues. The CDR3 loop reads CASSPTGGAHYGYTF. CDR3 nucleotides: TGTGCCAGCAGCCCAACAGGGGGCGCGCACTATGGCTACACCTTC.

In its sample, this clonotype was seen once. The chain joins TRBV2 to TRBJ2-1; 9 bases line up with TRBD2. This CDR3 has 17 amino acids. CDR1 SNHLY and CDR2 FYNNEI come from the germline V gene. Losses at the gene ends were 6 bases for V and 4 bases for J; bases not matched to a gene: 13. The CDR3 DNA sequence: TGTGCCAGCAGCACAGAACTTAGCGGGAGCTGGTACAATGAGCAGTTCTTC. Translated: CASSTELSGSWYNEQFF.

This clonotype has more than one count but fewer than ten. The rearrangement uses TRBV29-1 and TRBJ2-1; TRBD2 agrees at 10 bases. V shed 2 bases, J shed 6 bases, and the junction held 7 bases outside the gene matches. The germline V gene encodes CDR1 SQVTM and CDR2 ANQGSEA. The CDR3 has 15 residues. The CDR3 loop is CSVESAAGGFNEQFF. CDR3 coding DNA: TGCAGCGTTGAAAGTGCAGCGGGAGGGTTCAATGAGCAGTTCTTC.

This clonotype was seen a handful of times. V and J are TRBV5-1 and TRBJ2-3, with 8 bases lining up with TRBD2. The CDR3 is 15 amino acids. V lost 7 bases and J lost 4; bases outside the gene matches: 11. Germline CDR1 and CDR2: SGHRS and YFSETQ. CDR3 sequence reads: CASSPPAAGADTQYF. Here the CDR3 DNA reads TGCGCCAGCTCCCCCCCGGCAGCGGGAGCAGATACGCAGTATTTT.

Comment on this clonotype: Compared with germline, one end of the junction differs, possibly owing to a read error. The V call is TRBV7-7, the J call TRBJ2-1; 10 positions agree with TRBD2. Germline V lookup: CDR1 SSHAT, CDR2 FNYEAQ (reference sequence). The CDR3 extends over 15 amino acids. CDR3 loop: CASSSSSGSSNEQFF. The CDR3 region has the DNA TGTGCTAGCAGCTCCTCTAGCGGGAGCAGCAATGAGCAGTTCTTC.

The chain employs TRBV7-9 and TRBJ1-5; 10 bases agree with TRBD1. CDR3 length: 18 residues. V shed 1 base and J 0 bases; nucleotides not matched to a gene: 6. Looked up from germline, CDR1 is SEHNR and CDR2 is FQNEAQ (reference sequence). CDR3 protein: CASSLEGQGPLSNQPQHF. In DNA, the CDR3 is TGTGCCAGCAGCTTAGAGGGACAGGGGCCCCTTAGCAATCAGCCCCAGCATTTT.

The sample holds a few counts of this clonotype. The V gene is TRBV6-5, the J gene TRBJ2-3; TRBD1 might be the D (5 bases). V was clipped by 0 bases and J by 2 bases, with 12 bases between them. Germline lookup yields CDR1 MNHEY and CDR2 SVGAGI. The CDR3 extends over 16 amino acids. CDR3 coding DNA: TGTGCCAGCAGTTACTCTACAGGAGCAACCACAGATACGCAGTATTTT. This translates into CASSYSTGATTDTQYF.

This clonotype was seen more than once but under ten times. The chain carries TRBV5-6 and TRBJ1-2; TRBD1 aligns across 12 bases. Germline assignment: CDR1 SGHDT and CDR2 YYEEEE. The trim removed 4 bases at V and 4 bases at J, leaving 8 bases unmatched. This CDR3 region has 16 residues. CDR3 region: CASSRRGTGGVYGYTF. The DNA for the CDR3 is TGTGCCAGCAGCCGTCGGGGGACAGGGGGCGTCTATGGCTACACCTTC.

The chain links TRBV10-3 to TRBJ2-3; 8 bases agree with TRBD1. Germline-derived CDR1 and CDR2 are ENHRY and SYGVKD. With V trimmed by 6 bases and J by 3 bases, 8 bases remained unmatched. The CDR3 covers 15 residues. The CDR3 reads CAISPGQGGTDTQYF. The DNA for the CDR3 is TGTGCCATCAGCCCTGGACAGGGTGGGACAGATACGCAGTATTTT.

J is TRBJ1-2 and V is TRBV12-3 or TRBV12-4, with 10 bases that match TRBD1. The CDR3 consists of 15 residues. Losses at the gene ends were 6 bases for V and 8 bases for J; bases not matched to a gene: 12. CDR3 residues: CASSLSTGGLSGYTF. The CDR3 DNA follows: TGTGCCAGCAGCCTCTCGACAGGGGGCCTCTCAGGCTACACCTTC.

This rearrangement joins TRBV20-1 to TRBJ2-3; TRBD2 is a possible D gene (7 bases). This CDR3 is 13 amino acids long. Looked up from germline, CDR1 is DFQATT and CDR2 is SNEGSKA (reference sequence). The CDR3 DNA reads TGCGCCCCGGGGGGACAAAGCACAGATACGCAGTATTTT. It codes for CAPGGQSTDTQYF.

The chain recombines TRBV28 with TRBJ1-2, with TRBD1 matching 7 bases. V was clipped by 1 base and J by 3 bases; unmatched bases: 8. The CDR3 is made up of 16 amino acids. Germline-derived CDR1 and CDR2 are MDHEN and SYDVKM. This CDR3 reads CASSLFRLGQDYGYTF. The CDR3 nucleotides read TGTGCCAGCAGTTTATTCAGACTCGGACAGGACTATGGCTACACCTTC.

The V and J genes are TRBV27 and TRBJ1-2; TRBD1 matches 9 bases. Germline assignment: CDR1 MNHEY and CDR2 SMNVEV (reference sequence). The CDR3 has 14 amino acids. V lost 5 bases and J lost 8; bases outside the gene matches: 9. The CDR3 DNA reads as TGTGCCAGCAGTCTTCGAGGACAGGGGATCGGCTACACCTTC. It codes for CASSLRGQGIGYTF.